This T cell receptor beta chain came from a study of a mutant IDH1 vaccine in newly diagnosed glioma. Time point noted: week 5, during vaccination. Vaccine doses each comprised 300 ug of mutant IDH1 20-mer peptide, with topical imiquimod. Comment on this clone: Antigen: not known.

CDR3 size: 12 residues. The V end lost 5 bases, the J end lost 4 bases, and 9 bases lay between the germline ends. Germline-derived CDR1 and CDR2 are MNHNS and SASEGT. Method: immunoSEQ multiplex PCR; TCRdb's copy keeps in-frame clones and lacks some. Of approximately 51,000 clones listed, 78% are singletons. This specimen consisted of PBMCs, obtained from a glioma patient whose treatment included an IDH1 peptide vaccine. This receptor was taken from a woman aged 40 to 49 with glioma. The chain joins TRBV6-1 to TRBJ2-7; unclear D gene. CDR3 nucleotides: TGTGCCAGCAGTCTCCACAAGTACGAGCAGTACTTC. Protein sequence: CASSLHKYEQYF.